What follows are 23 T cell receptor beta chains derived from one specimen sequenced in a study of PD-1 blockade in classical Hodgkin lymphoma. The time point here: cycle 4 day 1 (C4D1), after six to seven weeks of nivolumab. Autologous stem cell transplantation was followed by relapse in every patient, and brentuximab vedotin exposure varied. Clones were sequenced by immunoSEQ multiplex PCR, and TCRdb holds only the in-frame ones, with some missing. The sample shows tens of thousands of clones, around nine tenths of them seen only once. Sequences were derived from peripheral blood mononuclear cells (PBMCs), sampled before the fourth cycle of nivolumab. The receptors originated from a human donor with classical Hodgkin lymphoma.

The genes are TRBV5-1 and TRBJ2-1; 7 nucleotides match TRBD2. The CDR3 is made up of 15 amino acids. V shed 3 bases and J 1 base; nucleotides not matched to a gene: 4. Per the germline V gene, CDR1 is SGHRS and CDR2 is YFSETQ. CDR3 nucleotides: TGCGCCAGCAGCTCCAGCGGGGTTTCCTACAATGAGCAGTTCTTC. Translating gives CASSSSGVSYNEQFF.

The chain is built from TRBV5-1 and TRBJ1-4; D uncertain. From germline, CDR1 is SGHRS and CDR2 YFSETQ. V lost 5 bases to trimming and J lost 7 bases, with 12 bases between them. The CDR3 is 13 amino acids. CDR3 sequence: CASRTGSGEKLFF. DNA of the CDR3: TGCGCCAGCAGGACGGGTTCGGGTGAAAAACTGTTTTTT. Supplemented by reference TRBV5-1 and TRBJ1-4, the full variable domain reads KAGVTQTPRYLIKTRGQQVTLSCSPISGHRSVSWYQQTPGQGLQFLFEYFSETQRNKGNFPGRFSGRQFSNSRSEMNVSTLELGDSALYLCASRTGSGEKLFFGSGTQLSVL.

This clone appeared a single time. CDR3: CASSYSFGTEQYF. Written as DNA, the CDR3 is TGTGCCAGCAGTTACTCATTCGGGACGGAGCAGTACTTC. The V and J genes are TRBV6-5 and TRBJ2-7; TRBD1 or TRBD2 may be the D gene (5 bases each). Trimming pared 0 bases from V and 7 bases from J, leaving 10 bases between. Germline CDR1 is MNHEY and CDR2 is SVGAGI. The CDR3 is made up of 13 amino acids.

The chain joins TRBV27 to TRBJ1-5; D uncertain. The CDR3 length is 15 residues. Germline lookup yields CDR1 MNHEY and CDR2 SMNVEV (reference sequence). V gave up 2 bases and J gave up 0 bases, with 8 bases separating them. CDR3 residues: CASSLAGYSNQPQHF. CDR3 bases: TGTGCCAGCAGTTTAGCCGGCTATAGCAATCAGCCCCAGCATTTT.

A word on this clone: Additional DNA sequences in this sample encode the identical CDR3. The J gene is TRBJ1-1, the V gene TRBV5-1; unclear D gene. This CDR3 is built from 14 residues. CDR1 is SGHRS, CDR2 YFSETQ, per germline. V lost 0 bases and J 0 bases, leaving 6 bases between the germline ends. The CDR3 loop reads CASSLGVLNTEAFF. CDR3 sequence (DNA): TGCGCCAGCAGCTTGGGGGTCCTGAACACTGAAGCTTTCTTT.

This clone was seen just once. This sequence joins TRBV5-1 and TRBJ2-1, with TRBD2 matching 11 bases. V dropped 1 base and J dropped 4; count of bases not matched to a gene: 1. The CDR3 extends over 15 amino acids. The germline CDR1 and CDR2 sequences are SGHRS and YFSETQ. CDR3 sequence (DNA): TGCGCCAGCAGCTTGCCTAGCGGGGGGTACAATGAGCAGTTCTTC. It yields the protein CASSLPSGGYNEQFF.

The CDR3 DNA sequence: TGTGCCACCAGCAGAGAAGTGGTCACAGCACAAAACATTCAGTACTTC. It codes for CATSREVVTAQNIQYF. The J gene is TRBJ2-4, the V gene TRBV15; no reliable D call. Trimming cost V 0 bases and J 5 bases, with 14 bases left between them. Germline CDR1 reads LNHNV; CDR2 reads YYDKDF (reference sequence). This CDR3 is built from 16 residues.

The V gene is TRBV5-1, the J gene TRBJ2-1, with D possibly being TRBD1 or TRBD2 (5 bases each). This CDR3 has 15 amino acids. Germline V gene lookup returns CDR1 SGHRS and CDR2 YFSETQ. The germline V and J ends were trimmed by 0 bases and 7 bases, with 14 bases remaining between them. The CDR3 coding sequence is TGCGCCAGCAGCTTGGGCGGAGGCAGGGCTAATGAGCAGTTCTTC. This codes for CASSLGGGRANEQFF.

The chain employs TRBV28 and TRBJ2-7; 8 bases are shared with TRBD1. Per germline, CDR1 MDHEN and CDR2 SYDVKM. The junction had 7 bases not matched to a gene; V was cut back by 1 base and J by 2 bases. The CDR3 loop spans 16 amino acids. DNA for the CDR3: TGTGCCAGCAGTTTATCGGGGGACAGGCGGACCTACGAGCAGTACTTC. The encoded protein is CASSLSGDRRTYEQYF.

The CDR3 nucleotides read TGCGCCAGCAGCTTTATTCGGGCAGGGGAACTGTCCTACGAGCAGTACTTC. As protein: CASSFIRAGELSYEQYF. This chain connects TRBV5-1 to TRBJ2-7; D may be TRBD1 (6 bases). Between the trimmed V and J ends, which lost 2 bases and 1 base, there was a span of 19 bases. Germline CDR1 SGHRS, CDR2 YFSETQ. This CDR3 contains 17 residues.

Turning to this clone: At one end, the junction sequence differs from germline, possibly due to a read error. The chain recombines TRBV7-9 with TRBJ1-1; no firm D call. Germline CDR1 SEHNR, CDR2 FQNEAQ (reference sequence). The CDR3 extends over 11 amino acids. CDR3 in DNA: TGTGCCAGCAGCCCAAACACTGAAGCTCTCTTT. Translated, it gives CASSPNTEALF.

The gene calls are TRBV18 and TRBJ1-4; D call uncertain. The germline V gene has CDR1 KGHSH and CDR2 LQKENI. The CDR3 is made up of 12 amino acids. The V end lost 6 bases, the J end lost 5 bases, and 7 bases lay between the germline ends. The DNA of the CDR3 is TGTGCCAGCTCGGAGATAAATGAAAAACTGTTTTTT. Its translation is CASSEINEKLFF.

The count of this clone is one. The rearrangement uses TRBV18 and TRBJ2-7; possible D gene TRBD1, 6 bases. V lost 3 bases to trimming and J lost 6 bases, with 12 bases between them. CDR3 size: 13 residues. Germline lookup yields CDR1 KGHSH and CDR2 LQKENI. CDR3 nucleotides: TGTGCCAGCTCACCTAATACAGGGTTCGAGCAGTACTTC. Translating gives CASSPNTGFEQYF.

The V call is TRBV28, the J call TRBJ2-3; a possible D gene is TRBD2 (6 bases). The V end was cut by 4 bases, the J end by 2 bases, with 16 bases between. Germline V CDR1 and CDR2: MDHEN, SYDVKM. The length of the CDR3 is 16 residues. The CDR3 protein is CASSSLGRGSTDTQYF. DNA of the CDR3: TGTGCCAGCAGTTCTCTCGGGAGAGGCTCCACAGATACGCAGTATTTT. Filled out from reference TRBV28 and TRBJ2-3, the complete variable domain reads DVKVTQSSRYLVKRTGEKVFLECVQDMDHENMFWYRQDPGLGLRLIYFSYDVKMKEKGDIPEGYSVSREKKERFSLILESASTNQTSMYLCASSSLGRGSTDTQYFGPGTRLTVL.

This clone has only a few counts. The V gene is TRBV9, the J gene TRBJ1-1, with a tentative D call TRBD1 (5 bases). CDR3 size: 15 residues. Germline V gene sequence: CDR1 SGDLS, CDR2 YYNGEE. Trimming removed 0 bases from V and 1 base from J, with 10 bases in between. CDR3 protein: CASSVGPGQNTEAFF. CDR3 sequence (DNA): TGTGCCAGCAGCGTAGGTCCAGGGCAGAACACTGAAGCTTTCTTT. Supplemented by reference TRBV9 and TRBJ1-1, the full variable domain reads DSGVTQTPKHLITATGQRVTLRCSPRSGDLSVYWYQQSLDQGLQFLIQYYNGEERAKGNILERFSAQQFPDLHSELNLSSLELGDSALYFCASSVGPGQNTEAFFGQGTRLTVV.

This rearrangement joins TRBV7-9 to TRBJ2-7, with 7 bases aligning to TRBD2. With 5 bases clipped from V and 3 bases from J, the junction kept 4 bases outside the gene matches. The CDR3 loop spans 13 amino acids. In germline, CDR1 is SEHNR, CDR2 FQNEAQ (reference sequence). CDR3 sequence (DNA): TGTGCCAGCAGCCGAGCGGGGTTCTACGAGCAGTACTTC. Translating it yields CASSRAGFYEQYF.

This clone has just a few counts. This chain uses TRBV4-1 with TRBJ2-2; D ambiguous. The germline V gene encodes CDR1 MGHRA and CDR2 YSYEKL. V was cut by 4 bases and J by 9 bases, with 9 bases left in between. The CDR3 covers 12 residues. This CDR3 is CASSRSHRELFF. The CDR3 DNA reads TGCGCCAGCAGCCGGAGCCACCGGGAGCTGTTTTTT.

This chain links TRBV7-9 with TRBJ2-6; D possibly corresponds to TRBD2 (6 bases). Germline V lookup: CDR1 SEHNR, CDR2 FQNEAQ (reference sequence). The CDR3 spans 17 residues. Trimming stripped 0 bases from V and 2 bases from J, with 11 bases between. CDR3 DNA: TGTGCCAGCAGCTTAGCGGGAGGTCTTCCTGGGGCCAACGTCCTGACTTTC. Translation gives CASSLAGGLPGANVLTF.

This chain connects TRBV7-2 to TRBJ2-4; a possible D gene is TRBD1 (5 bases). The V gene's germline CDR1 is SGHTA and CDR2 FQGNSA. The CDR3 has 14 amino acids. Trimming removed 0 bases at V and 3 bases at J, with 6 bases between. Here the CDR3 DNA reads TGTGCCAGCAGCTTAGCGGGGCTCAAAAACATTCAGTACTTC. Protein product: CASSLAGLKNIQYF.

The chain joins TRBV10-1 to TRBJ1-5; D is uncertain. This CDR3 region has 12 residues. V lost 4 bases and J 6 bases, leaving 7 bases between the germline ends. Germline-derived CDR1 and CDR2 are WNHNN and SYGVQD (reference sequence). Here the CDR3 reads CASSAAGQPQHF. CDR3 DNA sequence: TGCGCCAGCAGTGCCGCGGGTCAGCCCCAGCATTTT.

The V call is TRBV5-1, the J call TRBJ2-2; D gene uncertain. Germline V lookup: CDR1 SGHRS, CDR2 YFSETQ. This CDR3 has 16 amino acids. V lost 0 bases to trimming and J lost 8 bases, with 17 bases between them. The CDR3 region is CASSLGYNSQAGELFF. CDR3 sequence (DNA): TGCGCCAGCAGCTTGGGTTACAACTCTCAAGCTGGGGAGCTGTTTTTT.

V is TRBV15 and J is TRBJ1-5; D not certain. With 0 bases removed from V and 1 base from J, the gap between germline ends came to 10 bases. The CDR3 extends over 16 amino acids. The germline V gene has CDR1 LNHNV and CDR2 YYDKDF (reference sequence). The CDR3 loop reads CATSRDDGGSNQPQHF. CDR3 in DNA: TGTGCCACCAGCAGAGATGACGGCGGGAGCAATCAGCCCCAGCATTTT.

The chain joins TRBV6-1 to TRBJ2-5, with a possible D match to TRBD2 (6 bases). Deletions cut 6 bases from V and 2 bases from J, with 16 bases between. CDR3 length: 15 amino acids. Germline V gene data show CDR1 as MNHNS and CDR2 as SASEGT. CDR3: CASSAEIGTQETQYF. In DNA form, the CDR3 reads TGTGCCAGCAGCGCCGAGATCGGGACTCAAGAGACCCAGTACTTC.